These T cell receptor beta chains were read from a single sample in a study of blood T cell repertoires in COVID-19. Libraries were prepared by immunoSEQ multiplex PCR; TCRdb keeps only in-frame clonotypes and omits some of them. The table lists 200,000 to 250,000 clones, approximately 88% of them singletons, with about 6.3% in the top ten. Sequencing used peripheral blood. These receptors were collected from a man aged 60 to 75 who had recovered from COVID-19. Each CDR3 is given with its conserved first and last residue. Each record gives: V gene, D gene, J gene, clone size, CDR3 DNA, CDR3 protein. D genes are given only for firm matches. Clone size appears in some rows only: once, few, many, or a class for an expanded clone.

TRBV7-6	TRBD2	TRBJ2-7	NA	TGTGCCAGCAGCCAGGGGCGGGGGGGCCTCAACGAGCAGTACTTC	CASSQGRGGLNEQYF
TRBV7-9	NA	TRBJ2-7	NA	TGTGCCAGCAAAACAGACACTTCCTACGAGCAGTACTTC	CASKTDTSYEQYF
TRBV21-1	NA	TRBJ2-7	once	TGTGCCACAAGGCGATGGGACAGGGGGCACGAGCAGTACTTC	CATRRWDRGHEQYF
TRBV21-1	NA	TRBJ2-2	NA	TGTGCCAGCAGGCCAGCGGGAGGCACCGGGGAGCTGTTTTTT	CASRPAGGTGELFF
TRBV19	TRBD1	TRBJ1-5	few	TGTGCCAGTAGTATAGATCCGAGACAGGGGCGTCAGCCCCAGCATTTT	CASSIDPRQGRQPQHF
TRBV11-2	NA	TRBJ2-2	NA	TGTGCCAGCAGCCCGCCGGGGACGAACACCGGGGAGCTGTTTTTT	CASSPPGTNTGELFF
TRBV19	TRBD1	TRBJ1-4	NA	TGTGCCAGTAGTAATACAGGGGGCTTTGAAAAACTGTTTTTT	CASSNTGGFEKLFF
TRBV19	NA	TRBJ1-1	NA	TGTGCCAGTAGTATTGGGTGGCGGGTTGGGAACACTGAAGCTTTCTTT	CASSIGWRVGNTEAFF
TRBV11-2	NA	TRBJ1-2	NA	TGTGCCAGCAGCTCTACAGTAGACTATGGCTACACCTTC	CASSSTVDYGYTF
TRBV7-9	NA	TRBJ2-3	NA	TGTGCCCCAAGCGGAGACTTCCTAGATACGCAGTATTTT	CAPSGDFLDTQYF
TRBV11-2	NA	TRBJ2-7	NA	TGTGCCAGCAGCTTCTCTGTATCTGGGGGGACCTACGAGCAGTACTTC	CASSFSVSGGTYEQYF
TRBV5-1	TRBD1	TRBJ1-1	NA	TGCGCCAGCAGCTCCTTTCGGACAGGCTACACTGAAGCTTTCTTT	CASSSFRTGYTEAFF
TRBV18	NA	TRBJ2-5	once	TGTGCCAGCTCACCACGGGCAGCCCCAGAGACCCAGTACTTC	CASSPRAAPETQYF
TRBV30	NA	TRBJ1-5	NA	TGTGCCTGGAGTTCAGGCCGGAATCAGCCCCAGCATTTT	CAWSSGRNQPQHF
TRBV14	NA	TRBJ2-7	NA	TGTGCCAGCAGCCATGCCGGAGGGGACGAGCAGTACTTC	CASSHAGGDEQYF
TRBV2	TRBD1	TRBJ1-1	NA	TGTGCCAGCCTCTTAACAGGGGTGGGCGAAGCTTTCTTT	CASLLTGVGEAFF
TRBV6-4	NA	TRBJ2-2	NA	TGTGCCAGCAGCCGCGGGCCGGACACCGGGGAGCTGTTTTTT	CASSRGPDTGELFF
TRBV9	NA	TRBJ2-7	NA	TGTGCCAGCAGCGTAGCTATTAGCGGAGGTCTCTGGGAGCAGTACTTC	CASSVAISGGLWEQYF
TRBV11-2	NA	TRBJ2-5	NA	TGTGCCAGCAGCCCTTCCCACTTTCTAGGGGGGGGAGAGACCCAGTACTTC	CASSPSHFLGGGETQYF
TRBV5-1	NA	TRBJ2-1	NA	TGCGCCAGCAGAATTACAGGGAGACAGTTCTTC	CASRITGRQFF
TRBV11-2	TRBD1	TRBJ2-2	NA	TGTGCCAGTAGACAGGGGGCAGGCACCGGGGAGCTGTTTTTT	CASRQGAGTGELFF
TRBV28	TRBD1	TRBJ1-4	NA	TGTGCCAGCAGTCGCCGGGACCCAGGGGGGCGGGAAACCAAACTGTTTTTT	CASSRRDPGGRETKLFF
TRBV5-1	NA	TRBJ2-7	NA	TGCGCCAGCAGCTTGTCACAGGTCGCCAACGAGCAGTACTTC	CASSLSQVANEQYF
TRBV7-2	TRBD1	TRBJ2-7	once	TGTGCCAGCAGCTTAGGGGACAGGGGTAGCGAGCAGTACTTC	CASSLGDRGSEQYF
TRBV11-2	TRBD1	TRBJ2-5	NA	TGTGCCAGCAGCCCCCTATACCTCAGGGGGATCCGAGAGACCCAGTACTTC	CASSPLYLRGIRETQYF
TRBV27	TRBD1	TRBJ1-2	NA	TGTGCCAGCAGTCTCACACAGGGGTTTAGCTATGGCTACACCTTC	CASSLTQGFSYGYTF
TRBV13	TRBD1	TRBJ1-2	NA	TGTGCCAGCAGCTTAGCAGGGGGAGAGGGCTACACCTTC	CASSLAGGEGYTF
TRBV28	TRBD2	TRBJ2-5	NA	TGTGCCAGCAGTTTAAGGACTAGCCCAGGGACCCAGTACTTC	CASSLRTSPGTQYF
TRBV3-1/TRBV3-2	NA	TRBJ1-1	NA	TGTGCCAGCAGCCAAGTCGGAGGGGCCACTGAAGCTTTCTTT	CASSQVGGATEAFF
TRBV30	NA	TRBJ1-5	NA	TGTGCCTGGAGGAGGGCAGGGGCGAGCAATCAGCCCCAGCATTTT	CAWRRAGASNQPQHF
TRBV6-5	NA	TRBJ1-2	once	TGTGCCAGTACAGGGAACCGAGGCTACACCTTC	CASTGNRGYTF
TRBV6-4	TRBD1	TRBJ2-3	NA	TGTGCCAGCTCTCCGACCGGGACAGGGAGGAATACGCAGTATTTT	CASSPTGTGRNTQYF
TRBV11-2	TRBD1	TRBJ2-4	NA	TGTGCCAGCAGCCCGGACAGGGGTGGTCGGGACATTCAGTACTTC	CASSPDRGGRDIQYF
TRBV9	TRBD2	TRBJ2-7	NA	TGTGCCAGCAGCGAGTCTAGCGGGGTCTCCTACGAGCAGTACTTC	CASSESSGVSYEQYF
TRBV3-1/TRBV3-2	TRBD1	TRBJ1-5	NA	TGTGCCAGCAGCCGTGACAGGGGCAATCAGCCCCAGCATTTT	CASSRDRGNQPQHF
TRBV10-3	TRBD1	TRBJ1-1	NA	TGTGCCATCAGTGAGCCCCCGGGACAGGGCCGGAACACTGAAGCTTTCTTT	CAISEPPGQGRNTEAFF
TRBV30	NA	TRBJ2-7	NA	TGTGCCTGGAGTGTCGGGATGACAGGAAGCTACGAGCAGTACTTC	CAWSVGMTGSYEQYF
TRBV11-2	TRBD1	TRBJ2-5	once	TGTGCCAGCAGCTTACCCTGGACAGGGCCTCAGGGGACCCAGTACTTC	CASSLPWTGPQGTQYF
TRBV29-1	NA	TRBJ1-4	once	TGCAGCGCATTAACAGGGCCCGGGAAACTGTTTTTT	CSALTGPGKLFF
TRBV28	TRBD1	TRBJ2-5	NA	TGTGCCAGCAGTTTAGTAGGGACAGGGGGCGCGGAGACCCAGTACTTC	CASSLVGTGGAETQYF
TRBV7-6	TRBD1	TRBJ2-5	NA	TGTGCCAGCAGCTTCGGACAGGGCCAAGAGACCCAGTACTTC	CASSFGQGQETQYF
TRBV27	TRBD1	TRBJ1-6	NA	TGTGCCAGCAGCCGCGGGACAGGGGGTCTCTCACCCCTCCACTTT	CASSRGTGGLSPLHF
TRBV5-1	TRBD1	TRBJ1-5	NA	TGCGCCAGCAGTCCTGCGCCGGGACAGGGATATCAGCCCCAGCATTTT	CASSPAPGQGYQPQHF
TRBV18	TRBD1	TRBJ2-4	once	TGTGCCAGCTCGACGCGTGGGACAGGCCTTCTAGCCAAAAACATTCAGTACTTC	CASSTRGTGLLAKNIQYF
TRBV4-2	NA	TRBJ1-4	NA	TGTGCCAGCAGCCAAGAGGGCAGGGGTGTAACTAATGAAAAACTGTTTTTT	CASSQEGRGVTNEKLFF
TRBV27	TRBD1	TRBJ1-4	NA	TGTGCCAGCAGTTTCGGGCCGACAGGGAATGAAAAACTGTTTTTT	CASSFGPTGNEKLFF
TRBV2	NA	TRBJ1-6	NA	TGTGCCAGCAGGCCAGATAATTCACCCCTCCACTTT	CASRPDNSPLHF
TRBV20-1	TRBD2	TRBJ2-7	NA	TGCAGTGCTAGTGCGGGAGTAGGCGAGCAGTACTTC	CSASAGVGEQYF
TRBV9	TRBD1	TRBJ2-5	once	TGTGCCAGCAGCGCACAGCTACAGGGGGGATTGGACCAAGAGACCCAGTACTTC	CASSAQLQGGLDQETQYF
TRBV5-4	TRBD2	TRBJ2-3	NA	TGTGCCAGCAGCCCGAGGACTAGCGGGGGGGCCTCGGATACGCAGTATTTT	CASSPRTSGGASDTQYF
TRBV7-8	TRBD2	TRBJ2-3	NA	TGTGCCAGCAGCTTAAGGAGCGGGAGCGGCGCAGATACGCAGTATTTT	CASSLRSGSGADTQYF
TRBV12-5	TRBD1	TRBJ1-2	NA	TGTGCTAGTGGTTTGAGGGGGCGCAACTATGGCTACACCTTC	CASGLRGRNYGYTF
TRBV18	NA	TRBJ1-4	once	TGTGCCAGCTCCCCGGGGTCCTACACAACTAATGAAAAACTGTTTTTT	CASSPGSYTTNEKLFF